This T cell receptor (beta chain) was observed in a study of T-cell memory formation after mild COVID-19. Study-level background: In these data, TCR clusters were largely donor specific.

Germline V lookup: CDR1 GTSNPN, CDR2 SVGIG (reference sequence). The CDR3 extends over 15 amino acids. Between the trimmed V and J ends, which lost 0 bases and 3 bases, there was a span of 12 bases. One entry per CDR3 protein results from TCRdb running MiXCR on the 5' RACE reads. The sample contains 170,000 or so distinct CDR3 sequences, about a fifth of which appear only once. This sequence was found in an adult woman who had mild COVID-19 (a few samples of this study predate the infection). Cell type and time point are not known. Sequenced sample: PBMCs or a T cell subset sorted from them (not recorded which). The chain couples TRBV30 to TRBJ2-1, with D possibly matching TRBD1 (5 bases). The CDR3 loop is CAWSVLETVYNEQFF. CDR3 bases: TGTGCCTGGAGTGTACTTGAGACAGTCTACAATGAGCAGTTCTTC.